This T cell receptor (beta chain) came from a study of human T cells and chemical hapten exposure. Study summary: Patch tests applied 0.01% DPC to the upper back, read at 6 days. Study-wide findings and caveats: Among TCRs, those above 1 in 1000 frequency were unaffected by DPC sensitization.

Original handling: From around 25,000 to 690,000 TCRs were found per sample, with a median of about 100,000. Each CDR3 protein is one row after TCRdb ran MiXCR on the RACE reads. TCRdb's processing, not the authors', yielded these V and J calls. Of some 41,000 distinct CDR3 sequences listed, about 4.2% are singletons. Time point here: patch test 1, 2 weeks after DPC sensitization. Specified treatment: therapeutic diphenylcyclopropenone sensitization with weekly scalp DPC. Total RNA was extracted from unfractionated whole blood. This clonotype was counted at least ten times. Its antigen is currently unknown. The CDR3 extends over 13 amino acids. The J segment lost 5 bases and the V segment lost 3 bases, leaving 3 bases of the junction unmatched. CDR1 and CDR2 (germline): SGHTA, FQGTGA.

The chain employs TRBV7-3 and TRBJ1-1, with 7 bases aligning to TRBD1. The TCR comes from a man between 45 and 60 years old with alopecia areata. Some clones in this sample may be carry-over from other donors' samples. The specimen comprised whole blood, sampled in connection with sensitization to the hapten diphenylcyclopropenone (DPC). CDR3 amino acids: CASSFQGGTEAFF. The DNA of the CDR3 is TGTGCCAGCAGCTTTCAGGGGGGTACTGAAGCTTTCTTT.